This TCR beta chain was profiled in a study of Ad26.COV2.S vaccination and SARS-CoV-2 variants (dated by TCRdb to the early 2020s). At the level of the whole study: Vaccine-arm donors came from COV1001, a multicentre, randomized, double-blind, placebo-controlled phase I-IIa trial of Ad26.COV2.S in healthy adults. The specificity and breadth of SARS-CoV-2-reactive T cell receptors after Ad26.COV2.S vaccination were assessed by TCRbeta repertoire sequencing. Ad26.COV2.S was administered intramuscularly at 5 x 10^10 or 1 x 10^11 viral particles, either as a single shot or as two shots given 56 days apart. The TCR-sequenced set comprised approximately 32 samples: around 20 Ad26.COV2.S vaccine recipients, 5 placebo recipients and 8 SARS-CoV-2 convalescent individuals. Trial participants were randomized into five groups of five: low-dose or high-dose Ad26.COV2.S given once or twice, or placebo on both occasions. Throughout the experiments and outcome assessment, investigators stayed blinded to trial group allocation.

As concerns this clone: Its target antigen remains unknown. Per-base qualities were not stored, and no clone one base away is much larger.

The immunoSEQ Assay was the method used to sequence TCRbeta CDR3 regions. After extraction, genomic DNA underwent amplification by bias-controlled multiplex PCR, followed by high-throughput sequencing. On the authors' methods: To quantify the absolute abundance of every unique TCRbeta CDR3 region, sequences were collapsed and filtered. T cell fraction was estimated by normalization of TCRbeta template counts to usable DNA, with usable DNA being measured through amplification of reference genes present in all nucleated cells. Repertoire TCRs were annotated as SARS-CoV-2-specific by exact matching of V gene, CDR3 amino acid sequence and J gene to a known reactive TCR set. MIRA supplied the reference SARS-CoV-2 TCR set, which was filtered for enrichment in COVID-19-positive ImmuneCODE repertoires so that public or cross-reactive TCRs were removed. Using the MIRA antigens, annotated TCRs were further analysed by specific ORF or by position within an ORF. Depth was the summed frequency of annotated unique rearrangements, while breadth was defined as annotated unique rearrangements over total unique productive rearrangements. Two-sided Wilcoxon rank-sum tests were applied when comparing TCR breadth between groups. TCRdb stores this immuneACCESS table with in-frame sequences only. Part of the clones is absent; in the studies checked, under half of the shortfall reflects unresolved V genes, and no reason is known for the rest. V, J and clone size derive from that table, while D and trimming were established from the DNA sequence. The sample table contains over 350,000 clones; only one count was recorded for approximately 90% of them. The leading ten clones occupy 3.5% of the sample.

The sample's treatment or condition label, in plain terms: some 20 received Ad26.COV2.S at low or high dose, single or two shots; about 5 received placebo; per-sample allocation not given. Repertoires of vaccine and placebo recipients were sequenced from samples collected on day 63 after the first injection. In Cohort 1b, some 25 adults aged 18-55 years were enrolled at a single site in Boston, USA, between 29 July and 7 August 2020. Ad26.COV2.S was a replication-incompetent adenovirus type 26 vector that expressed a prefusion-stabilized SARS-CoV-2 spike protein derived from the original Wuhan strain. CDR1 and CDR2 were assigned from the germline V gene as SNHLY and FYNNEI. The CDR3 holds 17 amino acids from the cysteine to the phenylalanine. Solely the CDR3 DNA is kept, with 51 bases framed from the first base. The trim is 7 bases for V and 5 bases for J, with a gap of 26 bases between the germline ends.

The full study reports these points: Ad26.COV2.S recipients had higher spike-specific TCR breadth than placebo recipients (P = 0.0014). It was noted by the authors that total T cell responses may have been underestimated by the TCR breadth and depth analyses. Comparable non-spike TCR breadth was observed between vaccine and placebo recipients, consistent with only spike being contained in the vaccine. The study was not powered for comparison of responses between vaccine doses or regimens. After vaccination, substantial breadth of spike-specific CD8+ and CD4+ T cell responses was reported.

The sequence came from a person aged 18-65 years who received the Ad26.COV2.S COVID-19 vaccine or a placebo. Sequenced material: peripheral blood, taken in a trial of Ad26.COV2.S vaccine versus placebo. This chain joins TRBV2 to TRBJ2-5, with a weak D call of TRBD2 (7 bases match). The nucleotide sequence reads TGTGCCAGCATTCCCCGATGGAGGGGGGGCGGTCGGGAGACCCAGTACTTC. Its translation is CASIPRWRGGGRETQYF.